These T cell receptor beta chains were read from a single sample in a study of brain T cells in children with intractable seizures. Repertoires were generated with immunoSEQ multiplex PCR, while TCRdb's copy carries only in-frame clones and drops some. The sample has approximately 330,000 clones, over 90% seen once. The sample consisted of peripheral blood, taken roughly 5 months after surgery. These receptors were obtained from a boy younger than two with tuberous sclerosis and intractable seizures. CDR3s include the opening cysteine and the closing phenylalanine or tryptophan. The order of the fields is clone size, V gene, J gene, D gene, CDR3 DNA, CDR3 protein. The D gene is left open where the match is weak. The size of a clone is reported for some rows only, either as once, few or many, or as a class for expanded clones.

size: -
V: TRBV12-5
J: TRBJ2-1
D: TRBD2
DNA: TGTGCTAGTGGATCGGGGGGGAACAACAATGAGCAGTTCTTC
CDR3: CASGSGGNNNEQFF

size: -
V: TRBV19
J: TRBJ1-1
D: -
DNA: TGTGCCAGTAGTATAGGACAGGCTGAAGCTTTCTTT
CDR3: CASSIGQAEAFF

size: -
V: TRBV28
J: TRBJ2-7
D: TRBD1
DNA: TGTGCCAGCAGTTTTCAGAAAAGGGGGACAGACTTCTACGAGCAGTACTTC
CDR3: CASSFQKRGTDFYEQYF

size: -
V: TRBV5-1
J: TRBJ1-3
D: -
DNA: TGCGCCAGCAGCGGCGACAGCTCTGGAAACACCATATATTTT
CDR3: CASSGDSSGNTIYF

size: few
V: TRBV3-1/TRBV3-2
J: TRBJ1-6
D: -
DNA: TGTGCCAGCAGCCACAGGGGTTCACCCCTCCACTTT
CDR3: CASSHRGSPLHF

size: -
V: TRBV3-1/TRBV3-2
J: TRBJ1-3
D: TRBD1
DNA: TGTGCCAGCAGTCTAAAACAGGGGGCGTATGGAAACACCATATATTTT
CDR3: CASSLKQGAYGNTIYF

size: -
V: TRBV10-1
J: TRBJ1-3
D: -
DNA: TGCGCCAGCATATCGGGGATTAAGGCCGGAAACACCATATATTTT
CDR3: CASISGIKAGNTIYF

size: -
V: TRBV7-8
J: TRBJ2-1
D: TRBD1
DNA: TGTGCCAGCAGCTTTAAGGGACAGGGGCCCTACAATGAGCAGTTCTTC
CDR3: CASSFKGQGPYNEQFF

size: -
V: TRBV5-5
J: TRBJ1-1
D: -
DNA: TGTGCCAGCAGCTTATCGCCAACAGGGAACACTGAAGCTTTCTTT
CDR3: CASSLSPTGNTEAFF

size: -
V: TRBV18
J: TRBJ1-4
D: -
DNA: TGTGCCAGCTCTCCCGACATTCAAAAACTGTTTTTT
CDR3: CASSPDIQKLFF

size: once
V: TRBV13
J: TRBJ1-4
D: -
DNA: TGTGCCAGCAGCTTAGAGGGGAAAAGAGAAAAACTGTTTTTT
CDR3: CASSLEGKREKLFF

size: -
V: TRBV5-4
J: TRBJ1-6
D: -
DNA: TGTGCCAGCAGCCTGGTATACACGGATTCACCCCTCCACTTT
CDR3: CASSLVYTDSPLHF

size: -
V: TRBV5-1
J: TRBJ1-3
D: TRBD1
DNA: TGCGCCAGCAGCTTGGGTGACAGGGGGAACACCATATATTTT
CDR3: CASSLGDRGNTIYF

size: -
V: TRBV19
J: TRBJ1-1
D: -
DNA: TGTGCCAGTAGGGGTGGATGGGCCGGCACTGAAGCTTTCTTT
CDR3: CASRGGWAGTEAFF

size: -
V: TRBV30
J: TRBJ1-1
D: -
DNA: TGTGCCTGGCAGGGCCTACGAGGCCCCATGAACACTGAAGCTTTCTTT
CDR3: CAWQGLRGPMNTEAFF

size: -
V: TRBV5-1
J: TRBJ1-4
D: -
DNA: TGCGCCAGCAGCTGGAATGGACCCCTTGATGAAAAACTGTTTTTT
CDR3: CASSWNGPLDEKLFF

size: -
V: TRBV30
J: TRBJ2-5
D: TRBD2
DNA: TGTGCCTGGAGTGTACTAGCGGGGAAAAAAGAGACCCAGTACTTC
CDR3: CAWSVLAGKKETQYF

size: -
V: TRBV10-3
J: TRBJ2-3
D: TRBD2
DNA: TGTGCCATCAGTGTCGTGGGGGGGTCCCTCACAGATACGCAGTATTTT
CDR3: CAISVVGGSLTDTQYF

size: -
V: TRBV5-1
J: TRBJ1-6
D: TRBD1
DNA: TGCGCCAGCAGCCGCGGGACAGATTCACCCCTCCACTTT
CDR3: CASSRGTDSPLHF

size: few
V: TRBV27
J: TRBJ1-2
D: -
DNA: TGTGCCAGCAGTTTCCGGGACAACTATGGCTACACCTTC
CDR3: CASSFRDNYGYTF

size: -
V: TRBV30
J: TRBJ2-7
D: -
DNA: TGTGCCTGGAGTGTAATTAAAGGCGACGAGCAGTACTTC
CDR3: CAWSVIKGDEQYF

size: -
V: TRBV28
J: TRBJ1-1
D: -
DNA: TGTGCCAGCAGCCCGCGGGGGGAAGCTTTCTTT
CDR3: CASSPRGEAFF

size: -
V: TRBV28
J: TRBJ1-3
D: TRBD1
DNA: TGTGCCAGCAGTTTCGGGGGACAGGACTCTGGAAACACCATATATTTT
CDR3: CASSFGGQDSGNTIYF

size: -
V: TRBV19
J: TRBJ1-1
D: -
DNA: TGTGCCAGTAGGAAGTTACAGGGTACGATTGAAGCTTTCTTT
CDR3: CASRKLQGTIEAFF

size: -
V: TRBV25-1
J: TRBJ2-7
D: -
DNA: TGTGCCAGCAGTGGACCGGGAACCCCCTCCTACGAGCAGTACTTC
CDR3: CASSGPGTPSYEQYF

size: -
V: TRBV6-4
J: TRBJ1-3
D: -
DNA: TGTGCCAGCAGTGACAGGGGTGGAAACACCATATATTTT
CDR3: CASSDRGGNTIYF

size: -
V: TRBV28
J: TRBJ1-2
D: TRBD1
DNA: TGTGCCAGCAGACACCAGGGGGCGCTTAACTATGGCTACACCTTC
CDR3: CASRHQGALNYGYTF

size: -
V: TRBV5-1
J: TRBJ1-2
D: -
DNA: TGCGCCAGCAGCCTGGGGGCGGGGAGCTATGGCTACACCTTC
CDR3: CASSLGAGSYGYTF

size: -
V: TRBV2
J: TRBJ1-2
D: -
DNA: TGTGCCAGCTTTTGGTCCAGCAGTTATGGCTACACCTTC
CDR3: CASFWSSSYGYTF

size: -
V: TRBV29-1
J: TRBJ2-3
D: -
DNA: TGCAGCGTCGGGGACGGGTACTATAGCACAGATACGCAGTATTTT
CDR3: CSVGDGYYSTDTQYF

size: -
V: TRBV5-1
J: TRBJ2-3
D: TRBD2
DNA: TGCGCCAGCAGCTTCCACTCTAGCGGGGGAACAGATACGCAGTATTTT
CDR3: CASSFHSSGGTDTQYF

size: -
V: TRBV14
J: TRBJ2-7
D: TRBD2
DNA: TGTGCCAGCAGCCTTAGCGGGGGAGATTTCTCCTACGAGCAGTACTTC
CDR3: CASSLSGGDFSYEQYF

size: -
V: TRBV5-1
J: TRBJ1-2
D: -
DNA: TGCGCCAGCAGCTTGGAGGGATCTTATGGCTACACCTTC
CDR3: CASSLEGSYGYTF

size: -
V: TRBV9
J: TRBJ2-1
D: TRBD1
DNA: TGTGCCAGCAGCAGGGGGACAGTCTACAATGAGCAGTTCTTC
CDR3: CASSRGTVYNEQFF

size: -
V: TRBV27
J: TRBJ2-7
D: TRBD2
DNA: TGTGCCAGCAGTTGGACTAGCGGGAGATCCTACGAGCAGTACTTC
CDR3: CASSWTSGRSYEQYF

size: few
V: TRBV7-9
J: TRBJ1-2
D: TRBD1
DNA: TGTGCCAGCAGCTCGGGACAGGGCAACTATGGCTACACCTTC
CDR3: CASSSGQGNYGYTF

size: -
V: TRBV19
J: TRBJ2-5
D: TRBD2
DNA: TGTGCCAGTAGTATCAGGGCGGGGGGGACTAATACAAGAGAGACCCAGTACTTC
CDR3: CASSIRAGGTNTRETQYF

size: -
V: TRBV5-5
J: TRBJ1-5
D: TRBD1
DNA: TGTGCCAGCAGCCCGGGACAGGGGACGGGGAGCAATCAGCCCCAGCATTTT
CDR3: CASSPGQGTGSNQPQHF

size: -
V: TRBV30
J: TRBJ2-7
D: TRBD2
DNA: TGTGCCTGGAGTGTTAGGCTAGCGGGAGGCGAGCAGTACTTC
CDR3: CAWSVRLAGGEQYF

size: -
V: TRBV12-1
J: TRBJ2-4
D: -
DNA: TGTGCCAGCAGCTTTGACCACTTGTCCAAAAACATTCAGTACTTC
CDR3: CASSFDHLSKNIQYF

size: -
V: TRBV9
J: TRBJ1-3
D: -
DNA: TGTGCCAGCAGCGTAGTGGCAGACTTCGCTGGAAACACCATATATTTT
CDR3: CASSVVADFAGNTIYF

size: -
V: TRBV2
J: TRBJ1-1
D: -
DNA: TGTGCCAAAAGGGGAGATGCTGAAGCTTTCTTT
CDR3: CAKRGDAEAFF

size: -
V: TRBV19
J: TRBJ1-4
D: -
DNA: TGTGCCAGCCCTCGCCAGGGAGCTAATGAAAAACTGTTTTTT
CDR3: CASPRQGANEKLFF

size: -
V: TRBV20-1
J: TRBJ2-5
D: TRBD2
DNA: TGCAGCGGGAGGTGGGAGACCCAGTACTTC
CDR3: CSGRWETQYF

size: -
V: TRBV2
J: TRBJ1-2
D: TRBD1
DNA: TGTGCCAGCGTCGGGACAGGGAGAAACTATGGCTACACCTTC
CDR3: CASVGTGRNYGYTF

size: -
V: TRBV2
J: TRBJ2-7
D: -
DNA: TGTGCCAGCTCTTCGCTAGTCTACGAGCAGTACTTC
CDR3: CASSSLVYEQYF

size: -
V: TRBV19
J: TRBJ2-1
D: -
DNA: TGTGCCAGTACCTCCTACAATGAGCAGTTCTTC
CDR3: CASTSYNEQFF

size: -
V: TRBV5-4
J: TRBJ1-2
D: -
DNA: TGTGCCAGCAGCCTCAAGACAGAAGCTAACTATGGCTACACCTTC
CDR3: CASSLKTEANYGYTF

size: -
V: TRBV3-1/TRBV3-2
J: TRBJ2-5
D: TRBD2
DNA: TGTGCCAGCAGCGGAAAGCTACTAGCGGTAAACTTC
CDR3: CASSGKLLAVNF

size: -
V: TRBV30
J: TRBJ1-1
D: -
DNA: TGTGCCTCAGGACGGATGAACACTGAAGCTTTCTTT
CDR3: CASGRMNTEAFF

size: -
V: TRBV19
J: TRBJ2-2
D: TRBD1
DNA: TGTGCCACCCTTCGGGGACAGGGGTACACCGGGGAGCTGTTTTTT
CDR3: CATLRGQGYTGELFF

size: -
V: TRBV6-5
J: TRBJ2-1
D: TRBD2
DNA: TGTGCCAGCAGTCCCAGCGGGGGGATCTACAATGAGCAGTTCTTC
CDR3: CASSPSGGIYNEQFF

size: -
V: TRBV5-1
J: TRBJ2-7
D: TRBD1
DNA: TGCGCCAGCAGCTTTAACAGGGGGCACGAGCAGTACTTC
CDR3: CASSFNRGHEQYF

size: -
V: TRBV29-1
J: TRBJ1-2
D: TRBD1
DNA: TGCAGCGTTGAAGATTCAGGTCGGGACAGGTATGGCTACACCTTC
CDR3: CSVEDSGRDRYGYTF

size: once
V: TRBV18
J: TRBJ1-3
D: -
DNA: TGTGCCAGCTCGGGTCTTTGGACACCCCGTGCCACCATATATTTT
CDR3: CASSGLWTPRATIYF

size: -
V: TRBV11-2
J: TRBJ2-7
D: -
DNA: TGTGCCAGCAGCTTAGAGGGACACTACGAGCAGTACTTC
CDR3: CASSLEGHYEQYF

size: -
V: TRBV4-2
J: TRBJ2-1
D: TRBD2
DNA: TGTGCCAGCAGCCACATACTAGCGGGGGGCCTCGAGTCCTACAATGAGCAGTTCTTC
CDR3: CASSHILAGGLESYNEQFF

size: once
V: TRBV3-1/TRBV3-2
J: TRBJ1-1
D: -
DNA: TGTGCCAGCAGCCAGGGGGTTGGCACTGAAGCTTTCTTT
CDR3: CASSQGVGTEAFF

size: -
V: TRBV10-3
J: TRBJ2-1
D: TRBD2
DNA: TGTGCCATCAGTGAGGGGCTAGCGGGGGCCTGGGATGAGCAGTTCTTC
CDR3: CAISEGLAGAWDEQFF